Below are 24 T cell receptor beta chains sequenced from a single sample in a study of shared clonotypes between healthy human individuals. Cells designated naive CD8 were CD45RO-negative and were positively selected for CCR7, with terminally differentiated effector memory CD45RA+ cells excluded. Profiled with immunoSEQ multiplex PCR; TCRdb holds only in-frame clones, not every one. The table includes about 750,000 clones, almost 95% detected once. Source material: naive CD8+ T cells sorted from blood. These receptors originate from a man aged 25-45 years in good health.

The chain uses TRBV28 and TRBJ2-1, with D perhaps TRBD2 (6 bases). V was cut by 11 bases and J by 8 bases, with 22 bases left in between. The CDR3 covers 14 residues. CDR1 is MDHEN, CDR2 SYDVKM, per germline. CDR3 in amino acids: CAGSMAGRGDEQFF. The CDR3 DNA reads as TGTGCCGGAAGTATGGCGGGAAGGGGTGATGAGCAGTTCTTC. Drawing the rest from reference TRBV28 and TRBJ2-1, the complete variable domain is DVKVTQSSRYLVKRTGEKVFLECVQDMDHENMFWYRQDPGLGLRLIYFSYDVKMKEKGDIPEGYSVSREKKERFSLILESASTNQTSMYLCAGSMAGRGDEQFFGPGTRLTVL.

V is TRBV2 and J is TRBJ1-2; tentatively, D is TRBD1 (5 bases). CDR1 and CDR2 from the germline V gene are SNHLY and FYNNEI. The length of the CDR3 is 14 residues. Trimming pared 1 base from V and 6 bases from J, leaving 12 bases between. CDR3 region: CASSEGDHSDGYTF. In DNA, the CDR3 is TGTGCCAGCAGTGAAGGGGACCATTCCGATGGCTACACCTTC.

The chain joins TRBV10-2 to TRBJ2-7; 7 bases agree with TRBD1. Germline trimming cut 4 bases from V and 4 bases from J; bases unmatched to any gene: 4. Germline CDR1 WSHSY, CDR2 SAAADI. The CDR3 length is 13 residues. The CDR3 nucleotides are TGCGCCAGCAGTGGACCACAGGGGTACGAGCAGTACTTC. Residues: CASSGPQGYEQYF.

V gene TRBV9 combines with J gene TRBJ2-7; TRBD1 agrees at 9 bases. The germline CDR1 and CDR2 sequences are SGDLS and YYNGEE. The CDR3 consists of 16 residues. After removal of 4 bases from V and 4 bases from J, the junction contained 12 bases not matched to a gene. CDR3 region: CASSPMGDREWYEQYF. The CDR3 DNA follows: TGTGCCAGCAGCCCCATGGGGGACAGGGAGTGGTACGAGCAGTACTTC.

The CDR3 reads CASSLAATYYEQYF. CDR3 sequence (DNA): TGTGCCAGCAGCTTAGCGGCCACCTACTACGAGCAGTACTTC. J is TRBJ2-7 and V is TRBV7-9, with unresolved D. V was trimmed by 0 bases and J by 3 bases, leaving 9 bases between them. Germline lookup yields CDR1 SEHNR and CDR2 FQNEAQ (reference sequence). CDR3 size: 14 residues.

This sequence joins TRBV4-1 and TRBJ1-1; no clear D gene. This CDR3 has 12 residues. In germline, CDR1 is MGHRA, CDR2 YSYEKL. V shed 0 bases and J shed 10 bases, with 9 bases lying between them. DNA for the CDR3: TGCGCCAGCAGCCAAGAGGGTTTTGTAGCTTTCTTT. Amino acid sequence: CASSQEGFVAFF.

CDR3 loop: CAWELQGTGELFF. CDR3 coding DNA: TGTGCCTGGGAACTACAGGGTACCGGGGAGCTGTTTTTT. This chain connects TRBV30 to TRBJ2-2; tentative D call: TRBD1 (6 bases). V lost 5 bases, J lost 5 bases, and 12 bases lay in between. There are 13 residues in the CDR3. CDR1 GTSNPN and CDR2 SVGIG come from the germline V gene (reference sequence).

The chain recombines TRBV28 with TRBJ2-7; D not resolved. Trimming removed 2 bases from V and 3 bases from J, with 11 bases in between. The germline CDR1 and CDR2 sequences are MDHEN and SYDVKM. The CDR3 consists of 14 residues. CDR3 amino acids: CASSLGQTRYEQYF. The CDR3, as DNA: TGTGCCAGCAGTTTAGGGCAGACTCGCTACGAGCAGTACTTC.

This clone was seen a single time. The rearrangement links TRBV7-9 to TRBJ2-7, with D maybe TRBD1 (6 bases). With 5 bases removed from V and 1 base from J, the gap between germline ends came to 24 bases. The CDR3 loop spans 18 amino acids. In germline, CDR1 is SEHNR, CDR2 FQNEAQ (reference sequence). In DNA form, the CDR3 reads TGTGCCAGCAGCCCCAAAGCCACCGGGACACAAGGTTCCTACGAGCAGTACTTC. This codes for CASSPKATGTQGSYEQYF. The variable domain in full, with the rest retrieved from reference TRBV7-9 and TRBJ2-7, is DTGVSQNPRHKITKRGQNVTFRCDPISEHNRLYWYRQTLGQGPEFLTYFQNEAQLEKSRLLSDRFSAERPKGSFSTLEIQRTEQGDSAMYLCASSPKATGTQGSYEQYFGPGTRLTVT.

The V and J genes are TRBV9 and TRBJ2-5; no clear D. This CDR3 comprises 13 residues. Trimming cost V 4 bases and J 5 bases, with 12 bases left between them. Germline lookup yields CDR1 SGDLS and CDR2 YYNGEE. CDR3 loop: CASSPMLKETQYF. CDR3 coding DNA: TGTGCCAGCAGCCCGATGCTAAAGGAGACCCAGTACTTC.

The V and J genes are TRBV5-1 and TRBJ2-3; D not certain. There are 14 residues in the CDR3. The ends were cut back, 0 bases at V and 1 base at J, with 6 bases in the middle. Germline lookup yields CDR1 SGHRS and CDR2 YFSETQ. The CDR3 sequence: CASSLVRGTDTQYF. The CDR3, as DNA: TGCGCCAGCAGCTTGGTTCGGGGCACAGATACGCAGTATTTT.

The V gene is TRBV4-1, the J gene TRBJ1-2, with a possible D match to TRBD1 (6 bases). CDR1 is MGHRA, CDR2 YSYEKL, per germline. The CDR3 totals 14 residues. Trimming removed 0 bases at V and 4 bases at J, with 9 bases between. The chain's CDR3 is CASSQDRGIYGYTF. DNA of the CDR3: TGCGCCAGCAGCCAAGACAGGGGTATCTATGGCTACACCTTC.

The chain is built from TRBV15 and TRBJ1-1; a possible D gene is TRBD1 (6 bases). V lost 9 bases and J lost 0, with 11 bases in between. Germline CDR1 reads LNHNV; CDR2 reads YYDKDF (reference sequence). The CDR3 covers 13 residues. The CDR3 DNA is TGTGCCACTAACCAGGGGTTGAACACTGAAGCTTTCTTT. This sequence encodes CATNQGLNTEAFF.

The CDR3 here is CAWRRKIGTGVYNEQFF. CDR3 nucleotide sequence: TGTGCCTGGAGGCGAAAGATTGGGACAGGGGTCTACAATGAGCAGTTCTTC. The chain combines TRBV30 with TRBJ2-1, with TRBD1 identical over 10 bases. This CDR3 spans 17 amino acids. The germline gives CDR1 GTSNPN, CDR2 SVGIG (reference sequence). V shed 3 bases, J shed 3 bases, and the junction held 11 bases outside the gene matches.

The V gene is TRBV7-9, the J gene TRBJ2-5; D unclear. V was shortened by 1 base and J by 3 bases, with 6 bases between the two germline ends. CDR1 and CDR2 from the germline V gene are SEHNR and FQNEAQ (reference sequence). The CDR3 is 13 residues long. The CDR3 loop reads CASSLGSEETQYF. The CDR3 DNA sequence: TGTGCCAGCAGCTTAGGAAGCGAAGAGACCCAGTACTTC.

The genes are TRBV2 and TRBJ2-7; a possible D gene is TRBD1 (6 bases). Germline values: CDR1 SNHLY, CDR2 FYNNEI. CDR3 length equals 14 residues. Trimming removed 6 bases at V and 5 bases at J, with 17 bases between. DNA for the CDR3: TGTGCCAGCAGCCCCCAGGGGCAAGTAAACGAGCAGTACTTC. Translation: CASSPQGQVNEQYF.

The chain recombines TRBV6-5 with TRBJ2-7, with a weak D call TRBD1 (5 bases). The V gene's germline CDR1 is MNHEY and CDR2 SVGAGI. CDR3 length equals 13 residues. Between the trimmed V and J ends, which lost 4 bases and 3 bases, there was a span of 10 bases. In DNA form, the CDR3 reads TGTGCCAGCAGTTTTCAGGGAAACTACGAGCAGTACTTC. Protein product: CASSFQGNYEQYF.

The genes are TRBV6-6 and TRBJ2-2; TRBD2 aligns across 8 bases. The CDR3 consists of 15 residues. Trimming removed 2 bases from V and 7 bases from J; junction bases left unmatched: 6. CDR1 is MNHNY and CDR2 is SVGAGI in the germline V gene (reference sequence). CDR3 sequence reads: CASSYLGLEIGELFF. The CDR3 nucleotides read TGTGCCAGCAGTTACCTGGGACTAGAGATCGGGGAGCTGTTTTTT.

This chain connects TRBV29-1 to TRBJ2-7, with 7 bases matching TRBD1. This CDR3 has 13 residues. V lost 4 bases, J lost 3 bases, and 6 bases stayed unmatched. Germline V gives CDR1 SQVTM, CDR2 ANQGSEA. The CDR3 loop reads CSVVGDSIYEQYF. In DNA, the CDR3 is TGCAGCGTTGTGGGGGACAGCATCTACGAGCAGTACTTC.

The V call is TRBV2, the J call TRBJ2-5; 7 bases fit TRBD2. Germline V gene lookup returns CDR1 SNHLY and CDR2 FYNNEI. J was trimmed by 3 bases and V by 1 base; bases with no gene match: 2. The CDR3 is made up of 14 amino acids. In DNA, the CDR3 is TGTGCCAGCAGTGAAGTGGGAGGGAAAGAGACCCAGTACTTC. Translating gives CASSEVGGKETQYF.

V and J are TRBV6-5 and TRBJ1-1; D is undetermined. The germline CDR1 and CDR2 sequences are MNHEY and SVGAGI. The CDR3 length is 16 residues. V was trimmed by 2 bases and J by 1 base, leaving 14 bases between them. CDR3 sequence reads: CASSYMVSGRNTEAFF. For the CDR3, the DNA is TGTGCCAGCAGTTACATGGTCTCAGGCAGGAACACTGAAGCTTTCTTT.

Regarding this clone: Other nucleotide sequences from this sample produce the same CDR3. V gene TRBV27 combines with J gene TRBJ2-1; 7 bases are a match to TRBD2. Germline trimming cut 5 bases from V and 1 base from J; bases unmatched to any gene: 8. Germline values: CDR1 MNHEY, CDR2 SMNVEV (reference sequence). The CDR3 covers 16 residues. The CDR3 here is CASSPGVAGSYNEQFF. CDR3 nucleotide sequence: TGTGCCAGCAGTCCCGGGGTAGCGGGTTCCTACAATGAGCAGTTCTTC.

The chain has TRBV27 and TRBJ2-1; 8 positions agree with TRBD1. The CDR3 runs to 17 residues. Germline CDR1 and CDR2: MNHEY and SMNVEV (reference sequence). Unmatched junction bases numbered 10, after V lost 0 bases and J lost 6 bases. This CDR3 is CASSLSRTGGPVNEQFF. The CDR3 DNA reads TGTGCCAGCAGTTTATCGAGAACAGGGGGACCGGTCAATGAGCAGTTCTTC.

The chain couples TRBV11-3 to TRBJ1-1, with D uncertain. This CDR3 is built from 18 residues. Germline V gene data show CDR1 as SGHNT and CDR2 as YENEEA. Trimming pared 3 bases from V and 1 base from J, leaving 21 bases between. This chain's CDR3 is CASSLTGLRRDENTEAFF. The DNA for the CDR3 is TGTGCCAGCAGCTTGACTGGCCTTCGAAGGGATGAGAACACTGAAGCTTTCTTT.